The 18 T cell receptor beta chains presented below share a single source sample, sequenced in a study of T cell changes during pregnancy in multiple sclerosis. The table came from immunoSEQ multiplex PCR; TCRdb's copy has only in-frame clones and leaves some out. The sample shows tens of thousands of clones, 92% of them seen only once. Material: CD4+ T cells from peripheral blood mononuclear cells, obtained in the second trimester of pregnancy. Every receptor here comes from a female donor with multiple sclerosis, enrolled in a pregnancy study.

The chain couples TRBV5-1 to TRBJ1-2; 10 bases are shared with TRBD1. Trimming at V came to 0 bases and at J to 8 bases, leaving 7 bases not matched to a gene. There are 15 residues in the CDR3. CDR1 and CDR2 from the germline V gene are SGHRS and YFSETQ. CDR3: CASSLAGTGVQGYTF. CDR3 nucleotides: TGCGCCAGCAGCTTGGCCGGGACAGGGGTTCAGGGCTACACCTTC.

The chain has TRBV27 and TRBJ1-1; 10 bases are a match to TRBD1. The CDR3 length is 16 residues. V gave up 6 bases and J gave up 0 bases; unmatched junction bases: 7. Per the germline V gene, CDR1 is MNHEY and CDR2 is SMNVEV (reference sequence). The CDR3 loop reads CASRRTGGPMNTEAFF. CDR3 in DNA: TGTGCCAGCAGGAGGACAGGGGGGCCCATGAACACTGAAGCTTTCTTT.

The chain is built from TRBV7-2 and TRBJ2-7, with 7 bases identical to TRBD1. Germline lookup yields CDR1 SGHTA and CDR2 FQGNSA. Germline trimming cut 3 bases from V and 1 base from J; bases unmatched to any gene: 6. The CDR3 covers 15 residues. The CDR3 sequence: CASSFRQGLSYEQYF. In DNA, the CDR3 is TGTGCCAGCAGCTTTAGACAGGGCCTGTCCTACGAGCAGTACTTC.

The chain combines TRBV6-1 with TRBJ2-1, with D perhaps TRBD1 (6 bases). The CDR3 has 13 residues. The V and J ends lost 7 bases and 0 bases respectively, with 7 bases between them. The germline gives CDR1 MNHNS, CDR2 SASEGT. The CDR3 protein is CASKDSSYNEQFF. The CDR3, as DNA: TGTGCCAGCAAGGACAGCTCCTACAATGAGCAGTTCTTC.

The chain employs TRBV2 and TRBJ2-5; D is ambiguous. Germline V gene sequence: CDR1 SNHLY, CDR2 FYNNEI. The CDR3 contains 13 residues. V gave up 8 bases and J gave up 4 bases, with 14 bases separating them. CDR3 sequence: CASGPGVIETQYF. CDR3 bases: TGTGCCAGCGGTCCGGGTGTCATAGAGACCCAGTACTTC.

The rearrangement uses TRBV11-2 and TRBJ1-4; no firm D call. CDR3 length: 11 residues. The germline V gene encodes CDR1 SGHAT and CDR2 FQNNGV. Trimming took off 3 bases at V and 6 bases at J, with 2 bases between the two ends. The CDR3, as DNA: TGTGCCAGCAGCTTCTATGAAAAACTGTTTTTT. Protein product: CASSFYEKLFF.

The chain is built from TRBV6-4 and TRBJ2-2; tentatively, D is TRBD1 (5 bases). V lost 4 bases to trimming and J lost 1 base, with 7 bases between them. The CDR3 runs to 14 residues. CDR1 MRHNA and CDR2 SNTAGT come from the germline V gene. The CDR3 region has the DNA TGTGCCAGCAGTGCTGACAGGAACACCGGGGAGCTGTTTTTT. Translation: CASSADRNTGELFF.

The gene calls are TRBV19 and TRBJ1-1, with 9 nucleotides matching TRBD1. V shed 4 bases, J shed 1 base, and the junction held 1 base outside the gene matches. The CDR3 is 14 residues long. Looked up from germline, CDR1 is LNHDA and CDR2 is SQIVND (reference sequence). CDR3 DNA: TGTGCCAGTAGTAGGACAGGGGAGAACACTGAAGCTTTCTTT. Translated, it gives CASSRTGENTEAFF.

The rearrangement joins TRBV6-1 to TRBJ1-2, with a weak D call TRBD1 (5 bases). V was trimmed by 5 bases and J by 5 bases, leaving 15 bases between them. Looked up from germline, CDR1 is MNHNS and CDR2 is SASEGT. This CDR3 is built from 14 residues. This chain's CDR3 is CASSPYQRQYGYTF. In DNA, the CDR3 is TGTGCCAGCAGTCCATACCAACGACAGTATGGCTACACCTTC.

This chain joins TRBV30 and TRBJ1-2; D is ambiguous. The CDR3 is made up of 11 amino acids. CDR1 and CDR2 from the germline V gene are GTSNPN and SVGIG (reference sequence). V lost 3 bases, J lost 6 bases, and 8 bases lay in between. The CDR3 spells CAWRVRDGYTF. CDR3 sequence (DNA): TGTGCCTGGAGGGTGAGGGATGGCTACACCTTC.

The genes are TRBV2 and TRBJ1-6; D is perhaps TRBD1 (6 bases). Germline V gene sequence: CDR1 SNHLY, CDR2 FYNNEI. The CDR3 extends over 19 amino acids. Trimming stripped 6 bases from V and 1 base from J, with 22 bases between. In DNA, the CDR3 is TGTGCCAGCAGAGCATTACAGGGCCCCCCTAGGTCCTATAATTCACCCCTCCACTTT. Its protein product is CASRALQGPPRSYNSPLHF.

V and J are TRBV5-1 and TRBJ1-2; tentative D call: TRBD1 (5 bases). With 4 bases removed from V and 4 bases from J, the gap between germline ends came to 11 bases. The CDR3 loop spans 13 amino acids. The germline CDR1 and CDR2 sequences are SGHRS and YFSETQ. CDR3 in amino acids: CASSPDSPYGYTF. Here the CDR3 DNA reads TGCGCCAGCAGCCCCGACAGTCCCTATGGCTACACCTTC.

DNA of the CDR3: TGTGCCAGCAGCTCACACAGGGGCCCAAGCTCTGGGGCCAACGTCCTGACTTTC. This translates into CASSSHRGPSSGANVLTF. The chain employs TRBV7-9 and TRBJ2-6; 7 nucleotides agree with TRBD1. From germline, CDR1 is SEHNR and CDR2 FQNEAQ (reference sequence). CDR3 length: 18 amino acids. The trim removed 4 bases at V and 0 bases at J, leaving 9 bases unmatched.

This sequence joins TRBV7-9 and TRBJ1-1; possibly TRBD1 for D (6 bases). The CDR3 runs 14 residues. The V end was cut by 1 base, the J end by 1 base, with 7 bases between. From germline, CDR1 is SEHNR and CDR2 FQNEAQ (reference sequence). This CDR3 reads CASSLGTANTEAFF. The CDR3 DNA sequence: TGTGCCAGCAGCTTAGGGACAGCGAACACTGAAGCTTTCTTT. Complete variable domain (other parts from reference TRBV7-9 and TRBJ1-1): DTGVSQNPRHKITKRGQNVTFRCDPISEHNRLYWYRQTLGQGPEFLTYFQNEAQLEKSRLLSDRFSAERPKGSFSTLEIQRTEQGDSAMYLCASSLGTANTEAFFGQGTRLTVV.

This chain uses TRBV10-3 with TRBJ2-3; D perhaps matches TRBD2 (5 bases). CDR1 and CDR2 from the germline V gene are ENHRY and SYGVKD. This CDR3 has 15 residues. The V end lost 6 bases, the J end lost 4 bases, and 17 bases lay between the germline ends. The CDR3 bases are TGTGCCATCAGCGCAGGACTGGGTGGGGCAGATACGCAGTATTTT. This encodes CAISAGLGGADTQYF.

This sequence joins TRBV29-1 and TRBJ1-2, with D possibly TRBD1 on 6 matching bases. V lost 3 bases and J 6 bases, leaving 14 bases between the germline ends. Germline CDR1 is SQVTM and CDR2 is ANQGSEA. This CDR3 region has 13 residues. CDR3 amino acids: CSVDSVQGDGYTF. The CDR3 DNA sequence: TGCAGCGTTGATAGTGTACAGGGAGATGGCTACACCTTC.

The rearrangement joins TRBV30 to TRBJ1-6; D remains unclear. Per germline, CDR1 GTSNPN and CDR2 SVGIG (reference sequence). Trimming took 0 bases from V and 4 from J, leaving 7 bases between them. This CDR3 comprises 14 residues. The CDR3 coding sequence is TGTGCCTGGAGTGTACTACCGTATAATTCACCCCTCCACTTT. Translation gives CAWSVLPYNSPLHF.

The V and J genes are TRBV6-6 and TRBJ2-7, with 12 bases matching TRBD2. V gave up 7 bases and J gave up 6 bases; unmatched junction bases: 10. CDR1 MNHNY and CDR2 SVGAGI come from the germline V gene (reference sequence). CDR3 length equals 15 residues. DNA for the CDR3: TGTGCCAGCACCACACTAGCGGGGGGTTCGGGCGAGCAGTACTTC. Amino acid sequence: CASTTLAGGSGEQYF.